This TCR beta chain was captured by sequencing in a study of PD-1 blockade in classical Hodgkin lymphoma. Whole-study findings and limits: Baseline diversity was lower in partial responders and progressors than complete responders. Whatever underlies the repertoire differences (possibly disease activity or prior therapy) remains undefined. Some patients started nivolumab under 1 year after ASCT, and they were excluded.

Per germline, CDR1 KGHSH and CDR2 LQKENI. The CDR3 extends over 15 amino acids. Deletions cut 4 bases from V and 6 bases from J, with 16 bases between. About this clone itself: Its target is unknown.

The protocol was immunoSEQ multiplex PCR, while the TCRdb copy is restricted to in-frame clones and leaves out a portion. This repertoire shows 45,000 to 55,000 clones, 65% to 80% found once; its top ten account for roughly 12%. The time point: cycle 4 day 1 (C4D1), after more than five weeks of nivolumab. Every patient was affected by relapse after autologous stem cell transplantation, while exposure to brentuximab vedotin was not uniform. The sample in question was peripheral blood mononuclear cells (PBMCs), obtained before the fourth cycle of nivolumab. The rearrangement uses TRBV18 and TRBJ1-5; the D is unclear. The sequence derives from a human donor with classical Hodgkin lymphoma. For the CDR3, the DNA is TGTGCCAGCTCACAAGGTAGTAGTGGTCCTCAGCCCCAGCATTTT. As protein: CASSQGSSGPQPQHF.